One sample yielded the 23 T cell receptor beta chains listed below, sequenced in a study of blood T cells in healthy people across ages. The second PCR ran roughly 6 to 11 cycles with a sample-barcoded 5' primer and J-beta primers. One entry per CDR3 protein results from TCRdb running MiXCR on the 5' RACE reads. The data show 700,000 to 950,000 distinct CDR3 sequences, with about three fifths seen just once and 20% to 25% held by the top ten. Specimen: blood. All receptors come from a man between 25 and 39 years old in good health.

This rearrangement joins TRBV30 to TRBJ1-1; 9 bases line up with TRBD1. The germline gives CDR1 GTSNPN, CDR2 SVGIG (reference sequence). V dropped 7 bases and J dropped 1; count of bases not matched to a gene: 13. The CDR3 is 16 residues long. CDR3 in amino acids: CASSRVQGASNTEAFF. The CDR3 bases are TGTGCCTCGAGCAGGGTACAGGGGGCTTCGAACACTGAAGCTTTCTTT.

The V call is TRBV29-1, the J call TRBJ2-5; 11 nucleotides line up with TRBD1. CDR3 size: 14 residues. Germline-derived CDR1 and CDR2 are SQVTM and ANQGSEA. With 3 bases clipped from V and 5 bases from J, the junction kept 5 bases outside the gene matches. The CDR3 region has the DNA TGCAGCGTTGAGACCGGGACAGGGGGTGAGACCCAGTACTTC. This sequence encodes CSVETGTGGETQYF. Combining the CDR3 with reference TRBV29-1 and TRBJ2-5 gives the whole variable domain SAVISQKPSRDICQRGTSLTIQCQVDSQVTMMFWYRQQPGQSLTLIATANQGSEATYESGFVIDKFPISRPNLTFSTLTVSNMSPEDSSIYLCSVETGTGGETQYFGPGTRLLVL.

This clonotype was found a few times. This sequence joins TRBV4-3 and TRBJ2-7; TRBD2 matches at 7 bases. CDR3 size: 16 residues. Trimming cost V 0 bases and J 3 bases; bases outside gene matches: 8. Germline CDR1 and CDR2: LGHNA and YSLEER. The CDR3 protein is CASSQDDASGVYEQYF. Written as DNA, the CDR3 is TGCGCCAGCAGCCAAGACGATGCTAGCGGCGTCTACGAGCAGTACTTC.

V gene TRBV15 combines with J gene TRBJ2-7, with TRBD2 as a possible D gene (5 bases). Trimming removed 4 bases at V and 1 base at J, with 11 bases between. Germline CDR1 is LNHNV and CDR2 is YYDKDF (reference sequence). The CDR3 has 14 amino acids. The CDR3 DNA is TGTGCCACCAGCATCAGTAGGACTTCCTACGAGCAGTACTTC. It yields the protein CATSISRTSYEQYF.

The chain uses TRBV3-1 and TRBJ2-1, with 7 bases matching TRBD2. Germline assignment: CDR1 LGHDT and CDR2 YNNKEL (reference sequence). With V trimmed by 3 bases and J by 2 bases, 4 bases remained unmatched. The CDR3 runs 15 residues. CDR3 region: CASSQGLFTYNEQFF. CDR3 coding DNA: TGTGCCAGCAGCCAGGGACTATTCACCTACAATGAGCAGTTCTTC.

V is TRBV20-1 and J is TRBJ2-5; the D gene is possibly TRBD1 (5 bases). The CDR3 is made up of 12 amino acids. CDR1 and CDR2 from the germline V gene are DFQATT and SNEGSKA (reference sequence). V was trimmed by 7 bases and J by 6 bases, leaving 15 bases between them. The CDR3 is CSGAGTGQTQYF. CDR3 bases: TGCAGTGGGGCCGGAACAGGCCAGACCCAGTACTTC.

This clonotype was found once. The chain carries TRBV21-1 and TRBJ2-5; TRBD2 is taken as the D call from the table, unchecked against the DNA. TRBV21-1 is given as a pseudogene. There are 11 residues in the CDR3. The CDR3 region is CALGGWETQYF. The CDR3 DNA sequence: TGTGCCCTTGGAGGGTGGGAGACCCAGTACTTC.

The sample holds a few counts of this clonotype. This sequence joins TRBV6-5 and TRBJ2-7; TRBD2 matches 8 bases. The V and J ends lost 6 bases and 8 bases, in that order; junction bases with no gene match: 3. The CDR3 runs to 11 residues. From germline, CDR1 is MNHEY and CDR2 SVGAGI. This CDR3 reads CASRRGEKQYF. The CDR3 DNA reads as TGTGCCAGCAGGCGGGGGGAGAAGCAGTACTTC.

About this clonotype: The germline gene is not matched at one end of the junction; a read error may be the cause. The chain combines TRBV27 with TRBJ2-7; perhaps TRBD2 as D (5 bases). The CDR3 runs 14 residues. CDR1 and CDR2 from the germline V gene are MNHEY and SMNVEV (reference sequence). The CDR3 sequence is CASRLSEGHYEQYF. The CDR3 nucleotides read TGTGCCAGCCGTTTAAGTGAGGGCCACTACGAGCAGTACTTC.

The chain carries TRBV2 and TRBJ1-1; D is perhaps TRBD1 (5 bases). Germline CDR1 and CDR2: SNHLY and FYNNEI. Trimming removed 7 bases from V and 1 base from J, with 13 bases in between. The CDR3 spans 14 residues. Here the CDR3 DNA reads TGTGCCAGCATGGGGGAATATTCGAACACTGAAGCTTTCTTT. This encodes CASMGEYSNTEAFF.

This clonotype was observed a few times. The chain uses TRBV10-3 and TRBJ2-7, with TRBD2 matching 13 bases. Germline V gene data show CDR1 as ENHRY and CDR2 as SYGVKD. The CDR3 totals 16 residues. After removal of 6 bases from V and 4 bases from J, the junction contained 9 bases not matched to a gene. The CDR3 nucleotides are TGTGCCATCAGCTCCCTTGGGACTAGCGGGATTTACGAGCAGTACTTC. This sequence encodes CAISSLGTSGIYEQYF.

The chain employs TRBV30 and TRBJ1-1, with TRBD1 identical over 7 bases. J gave up 11 bases and V 5 bases, and 17 bases lay outside the gene matches. This CDR3 region has 14 residues. Germline values: CDR1 GTSNPN, CDR2 SVGIG (reference sequence). In DNA form, the CDR3 reads TGTGCCTGGGACCTTAGGGGGCCCAACCACTCGGCTTTCTTT. Translated, it gives CAWDLRGPNHSAFF.

The chain's CDR3 is CASSLLAGEQETQYF. The DNA of the CDR3 is TGTGCCAGCAGCCTACTAGCGGGGGAACAAGAGACCCAGTACTTC. The V call is TRBV7-2, the J call TRBJ2-5; 11 positions match TRBD2. Looked up from germline, CDR1 is SGHTA and CDR2 is FQGNSA. The CDR3 is 15 amino acids. The V gene end was trimmed by 5 bases and the J gene end by 2 bases; junction bases not matched to a gene: 4. The complete variable domain, with remaining parts taken from reference TRBV7-2 and TRBJ2-5, reads GAGVSQSPSNKVTEKGKDVELRCDPISGHTALYWYRQSLGQGLEFLIYFQGNSAPDKSGLPSDRFSAERTGGSVSTLTIQRTQQEDSAVYLCASSLLAGEQETQYFGPGTRLLVL.

This chain joins TRBV3-1 and TRBJ2-5; possible D gene TRBD2, 5 bases. CDR1 and CDR2 from the germline V gene are LGHDT and YNNKEL (reference sequence). The CDR3 is 12 residues long. The ends were cut back, 4 bases at V and 11 bases at J, with 14 bases in the middle. CDR3 protein: CASSRESFEQYF. The CDR3 DNA reads as TGTGCCAGCAGCCGGGAGTCGTTTGAGCAGTACTTC.

This clonotype was seen repeatedly, ten times or more. The chain links TRBV29-1 to TRBJ1-2, with TRBD1 as a possible D gene (5 bases). V shed 7 bases and J shed 6 bases, with 12 bases lying between them. CDR3 length: 11 residues. The germline CDR1 and CDR2 sequences are SQVTM and ANQGSEA. This CDR3 is CSAGQRDGYTF. The CDR3 nucleotides are TGCAGCGCAGGGCAGAGAGATGGCTACACCTTC.

J is TRBJ1-6 and V is TRBV4-3; D not certain. The germline CDR1 and CDR2 sequences are LGHNA and YSLEER. Trimming left V 1 base short and J 9 bases short, with 7 bases between. This CDR3 spans 13 amino acids. The CDR3 region has the DNA TGCGCCAGCAGCCAAGGCTTCTCTTCACCCCTCCACTTT. This translates into CASSQGFSSPLHF.

The V call is TRBV6-2 or TRBV6-3, the J call TRBJ2-1; the match to TRBD2 covers 7 bases. The ends lost 7 bases at V and 3 bases at J; junction bases unmatched: 3. Per the germline V gene, CDR1 is MNHEY and CDR2 is SVGEGT. The length of the CDR3 is 13 residues. The CDR3 nucleotides read TGTGCCAGCACGAGCGGGAACTACAATGAGCAGTTCTTC. This gives the protein CASTSGNYNEQFF.

This clonotype was observed a handful of times. The rearrangement links TRBV15 to TRBJ2-7, with D possibly TRBD1 on 5 matching bases. The V and J ends lost 4 bases and 2 bases respectively, with 18 bases between them. This CDR3 has 16 amino acids. Germline V CDR1 and CDR2: LNHNV, YYDKDF (reference sequence). In nucleotides, the CDR3 is TGTGCCACCAGCAAGGTTTTCAGGGTAGAACCCTACGAGCAGTACTTC. It specifies CATSKVFRVEPYEQYF.

This clonotype was observed a handful of times. The chain recombines TRBV4-2 with TRBJ2-5, with D uncertain. Germline lookup yields CDR1 LGHNA and CDR2 YNFKEQ. CDR3 length: 14 residues. Trimming shortened V by 0 bases and J by 7 bases, and 12 bases separated the two germline ends. The CDR3 here is CASSQEDLYGTQYF. The CDR3 bases are TGTGCCAGCAGCCAAGAGGACCTCTACGGGACCCAGTACTTC.

The rearrangement uses TRBV20-1 and TRBJ1-2, with D perhaps TRBD1 (6 bases). The germline V and J ends were trimmed by 1 base and 4 bases, with 16 bases remaining between them. Germline V gives CDR1 DFQATT, CDR2 SNEGSKA (reference sequence). The CDR3 length is 15 residues. For the CDR3, the DNA is TGCAGTGCTAGAGGTTCGGACAGTACTATCTATGGCTACACCTTC. This encodes CSARGSDSTIYGYTF.

This clonotype was seen a few times. This sequence joins TRBV7-8 and TRBJ2-1, with TRBD2 matching 10 bases. Germline loops: CDR1 SGHVS, CDR2 FQNEAQ. CDR3 length: 19 amino acids. V lost 5 bases, J lost 0 bases, and 13 bases stayed unmatched. CDR3: CASSQAGTSEQSSYNEQFF. The CDR3 nucleotides are TGTGCCAGCAGCCAGGCCGGGACTAGCGAACAGAGCTCCTACAATGAGCAGTTCTTC.

The genes are TRBV20-1 and TRBJ2-4, with 11 bases identical to TRBD2. The germline gives CDR1 DFQATT, CDR2 SNEGSKA (reference sequence). Unmatched junction bases numbered 4, after V lost 6 bases and J lost 6 bases. The CDR3 sequence is 13 residues long. Written as DNA, the CDR3 is TGCAGTGCCCCCGGGACTAGCGGAAACATTCAGTACTTC. Its protein is CSAPGTSGNIQYF.

There are a few counts of this clonotype. This chain connects TRBV6-5 to TRBJ1-5; perhaps TRBD1 as D (6 bases). V was clipped by 6 bases and J by 0 bases, with 12 bases between them. The CDR3 covers 15 residues. Looked up from germline, CDR1 is MNHEY and CDR2 is SVGAGI. The CDR3 protein is CASRVGQYSNQPQHF. CDR3 nucleotides: TGTGCCAGCAGGGTCGGACAGTATAGCAATCAGCCCCAGCATTTT.